The 14 T cell receptor beta chains listed next were all sequenced from one sample in a study of T cell repertoires and HLA-DP antigens. Using immunoSEQ multiplex PCR, the repertoire was profiled, and TCRdb retains in-frame clones only, with some absent. This sample has some 120,000 clones, with 80% to 95% found just once. These receptors have no known antigen. Sequencing was carried out using CD4+ T cells from PBMCs. Receptor source: a woman aged 18-29 years in good health and CMV-seronegative.

In this sample, this clone turned up a few times. The J gene is TRBJ2-2, the V gene TRBV7-2; D may be TRBD2 (5 bases). Trimming cost V 7 bases and J 0 bases, with 9 bases left between them. The length of the CDR3 is 14 residues. Germline assignment: CDR1 SGHTA and CDR2 FQGNSA. CDR3 loop: CASNPGANTGELFF. The CDR3 coding sequence is TGTGCCAGCAATCCCGGGGCGAACACCGGGGAGCTGTTTTTT.

This clone has just one count. Written as DNA, the CDR3 is TGTGCCAGCAGAACCCCTAGCGGGGGGAGGGCCGGGGAGCTGTTTTTT. Translation: CASRTPSGGRAGELFF. The gene calls are TRBV28 and TRBJ2-2; TRBD2 matches 11 bases. This CDR3 region has 16 residues. Germline V lookup: CDR1 MDHEN, CDR2 SYDVKM. With V trimmed by 6 bases and J by 6 bases, 9 bases remained unmatched.

This clone has just a few counts. This sequence joins TRBV4-2 and TRBJ1-5, with unresolved D. The ends were cut back, 1 base at V and 0 bases at J, with 10 bases in the middle. CDR1 is LGHNA and CDR2 is YNFKEQ in the germline V gene. The CDR3 loop spans 16 amino acids. The CDR3 loop is CASSQAEPNSNQPQHF. Written as DNA, the CDR3 is TGTGCCAGCAGCCAAGCGGAACCTAATAGCAATCAGCCCCAGCATTTT.

V and J are TRBV28 and TRBJ2-1; a weak D match, TRBD1 (5 bases). Trimming left V 5 bases short and J 5 bases short, with 16 bases between. CDR1 and CDR2 (germline): MDHEN, SYDVKM. This CDR3 spans 15 amino acids. As DNA, the CDR3 is TGTGCCAGCAGTCGCGCAGGGCAGAATAACAATGAGCAGTTCTTC. This codes for CASSRAGQNNNEQFF.

V usage is TRBV11-1 and J usage is TRBJ2-3; D call uncertain. Trimming took 0 bases from V and 2 from J, leaving 9 bases between them. Germline assignment: CDR1 SGHAT and CDR2 FQDESV (reference sequence). The CDR3 is 15 amino acids. The CDR3 reads CASSLALQFTDTQYF. CDR3 DNA sequence: TGTGCCAGCAGCTTAGCCTTACAGTTCACAGATACGCAGTATTTT.

This chain joins TRBV30 and TRBJ1-4; no clear D. CDR3 size: 15 residues. CDR1 is GTSNPN and CDR2 is SVGIG in the germline V gene (reference sequence). With 2 bases removed from V and 5 bases from J, the gap between germline ends came to 15 bases. CDR3 nucleotides: TGTGCCTGGAGTCCCAAACCCTCGGGAAATGAAAAACTGTTTTTT. Encoded protein: CAWSPKPSGNEKLFF.

V usage is TRBV4-1 and J usage is TRBJ2-1; D is tentatively TRBD1 or TRBD2 (5 bases each). The CDR3 runs to 19 residues. V gave up 2 bases and J gave up 6 bases, with 26 bases separating them. In germline, CDR1 is MGHRA, CDR2 YSYEKL. DNA of the CDR3: TGCGCCAGCAGCCAAACTCCCCTTTCCGGGACCCGCCGATCCAATGAGCAGTTCTTC. This translates into CASSQTPLSGTRRSNEQFF.

V gene TRBV14 combines with J gene TRBJ1-4, with D possibly being TRBD1 (5 bases). V lost 0 bases, J lost 10 bases, and 9 bases lay in between. CDR1 is SGHDN, CDR2 FVKESK, per germline. The CDR3 runs to 13 residues. CDR3 nucleotides: TGTGCCAGCAGCCAAGACTTAACAGGAAAACTGTTTTTT. It translates to CASSQDLTGKLFF.

The J gene is TRBJ1-4, the V gene TRBV6-1; D may be TRBD1 (5 bases). V was shortened by 4 bases and J by 3 bases, with 18 bases between the two germline ends. CDR3 length: 17 amino acids. Germline values: CDR1 MNHNS, CDR2 SASEGT. The chain's CDR3 is CASSVRQSPAANEKLFF. In DNA form, the CDR3 reads TGTGCCAGCAGTGTTAGACAGTCCCCTGCGGCTAATGAAAAACTGTTTTTT.

V is TRBV5-4 and J is TRBJ2-2; TRBD1 matches at 10 bases. The CDR3 has 16 residues. J was trimmed by 2 bases and V by 4 bases; bases with no gene match: 5. Germline CDR1 and CDR2: SGHNT and YYREEE (reference sequence). The CDR3: CASSTRQGANTGELFF. CDR3 DNA: TGTGCCAGCAGCACACGACAGGGGGCAAACACCGGGGAGCTGTTTTTT.

The chain employs TRBV28 and TRBJ1-2, with D perhaps matching TRBD1 (5 bases). The CDR3 is 13 amino acids. Germline V gives CDR1 MDHEN, CDR2 SYDVKM. V was pared by 3 bases and J by 5 bases, with 10 bases between. CDR3 in amino acids: CASSFTGVYGYTF. The DNA for the CDR3 is TGTGCCAGCAGTTTCACAGGAGTTTATGGCTACACCTTC.

The chain carries TRBV18 and TRBJ2-1; unclear D gene. The germline CDR1 and CDR2 sequences are KGHSH and LQKENI. The CDR3 has 15 residues. Trimming shortened V by 6 bases and J by 0 bases, and 12 bases separated the two germline ends. CDR3 region: CASSSSSFSYNEQFF. Written as DNA, the CDR3 is TGTGCCAGCTCGTCCAGTAGTTTCTCCTACAATGAGCAGTTCTTC.

The chain recombines TRBV28 with TRBJ2-4; 7 bases match TRBD1. The CDR3 is 16 amino acids. The ends lost 5 bases at V and 1 base at J; junction bases unmatched: 8. Germline values: CDR1 MDHEN, CDR2 SYDVKM. The CDR3 DNA sequence: TGTGCCAGCAGTCAGAAGGGGGCGCGGGCCAAAAACATTCAGTACTTC. This encodes CASSQKGARAKNIQYF. Supplemented by reference TRBV28 and TRBJ2-4, the full variable domain reads DVKVTQSSRYLVKRTGEKVFLECVQDMDHENMFWYRQDPGLGLRLIYFSYDVKMKEKGDIPEGYSVSREKKERFSLILESASTNQTSMYLCASSQKGARAKNIQYFGAGTRLSVL.

The chain is built from TRBV9 and TRBJ1-1; no clear D. Per germline, CDR1 SGDLS and CDR2 YYNGEE. This CDR3 has 14 amino acids. V dropped 4 bases and J dropped 0 bases, with 10 bases sitting between them. The CDR3 reads CASSPRTVNTEAFF. For the CDR3, the DNA is TGTGCCAGCAGCCCTCGGACGGTGAACACTGAAGCTTTCTTT.